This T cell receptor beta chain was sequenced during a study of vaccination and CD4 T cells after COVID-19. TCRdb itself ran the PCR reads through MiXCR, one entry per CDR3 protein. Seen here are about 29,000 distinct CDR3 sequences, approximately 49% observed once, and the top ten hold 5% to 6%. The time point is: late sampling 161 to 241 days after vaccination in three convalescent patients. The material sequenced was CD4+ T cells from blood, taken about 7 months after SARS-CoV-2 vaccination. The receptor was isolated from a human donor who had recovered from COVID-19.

For the CDR3, the DNA is TGTGCCAGCAGTCCGCGAGAGGGGCGCCGGGATACGCAGTATTTT. Its translation is CASSPREGRRDTQYF. The genes are TRBV6-1 and TRBJ2-3, with D possibly being TRBD1 or TRBD2 (5 bases each). CDR1 is MNHNS and CDR2 is SASEGT in the germline V gene. The V end was cut by 5 bases, the J end by 6 bases, with 18 bases between. The CDR3 runs to 15 residues.